Following are 18 T cell receptor beta chains from one sample sequenced in a study of T cells in Graves' hyperthyroidism and ophthalmopathy. From RNA transcripts, TCR beta CDR3 regions were amplified. HTBI primers were used for first-round RT-PCR of the TCR CDR3. TCRdb used MiXCR to reprocess the multiplex PCR reads, holding one entry per CDR3 protein. Among under 650,000 distinct CDR3 sequences, 15% to 20% were seen once, and the ten largest hold approximately 3.8%. The source material was blood. The receptors were sampled from a woman under 40 with Graves' hyperthyroidism.

This clonotype was observed many times. The chain recombines TRBV6-1 with TRBJ1-2; D is uncertain. Trimming left V 6 bases short and J 2 bases short, with 10 bases between. The CDR3 consists of 13 residues. In germline, CDR1 is MNHNS, CDR2 SASEGT. This CDR3 reads CASSVFWNYGYTF. DNA for the CDR3: TGTGCCAGCAGCGTCTTTTGGAACTATGGCTACACCTTC.

The chain employs TRBV15 and TRBJ2-1; tentatively, D is TRBD2 (7 bases). Trimming took 3 bases from V and 7 from J, leaving 19 bases between them. The CDR3 runs 16 residues. CDR1 is LNHNV, CDR2 YYDKDF, per germline (reference sequence). In DNA, the CDR3 is TGTGCCACCAGCAGGGGTCGGGGGGCCGGTGGAAATGAGCAGTTCTTC. Translating it yields CATSRGRGAGGNEQFF.

This clonotype was seen ten or more times. This rearrangement joins TRBV7-2 to TRBJ1-4; D remains unclear. Per germline, CDR1 SGHTA and CDR2 FQGNSA. V was shortened by 3 bases and J by 6 bases, with 14 bases between the two germline ends. The CDR3 totals 15 residues. CDR3 nucleotide sequence: TGTGCCAGCAGCTTGCAAGGTGGCGGCGATGAAAAACTGTTTTTT. Its protein product is CASSLQGGGDEKLFF.

The rearrangement uses TRBV29-1 and TRBJ1-1; D is ambiguous. Trimming removed 2 bases at V and 1 base at J, with 11 bases between. Germline lookup yields CDR1 SQVTM and CDR2 ANQGSEA. CDR3 length: 14 residues. CDR3 region: CSVEKRQWNTEAFF. Written as DNA, the CDR3 is TGCAGCGTTGAAAAGAGACAATGGAACACTGAAGCTTTCTTT. Combining the CDR3 with reference TRBV29-1 and TRBJ1-1 gives the whole variable domain SAVISQKPSRDICQRGTSLTIQCQVDSQVTMMFWYRQQPGQSLTLIATANQGSEATYESGFVIDKFPISRPNLTFSTLTVSNMSPEDSSIYLCSVEKRQWNTEAFFGQGTRLTVV.

This clonotype occurred many times. This chain links TRBV7-9 with TRBJ2-7, with TRBD2 as a possible D gene (6 bases). The CDR3 is made up of 12 amino acids. Trimming removed 3 bases at V and 6 bases at J, with 9 bases between. CDR1 and CDR2 (germline): SEHNR, FQNEAQ (reference sequence). The CDR3 sequence is CASSFPGGEQYF. The CDR3 bases are TGTGCCAGCAGCTTTCCCGGGGGCGAGCAGTACTTC.

The CDR3 DNA reads as TGTGCCAGCAGCCAGGTTTCCCGGGACAGGGATATCTATGGCTACACCTTC. Its protein product is CASSQVSRDRDIYGYTF. The rearrangement links TRBV28 to TRBJ1-2; 9 bases fit TRBD1. The V and J ends lost 6 bases and 4 bases, in that order; junction bases with no gene match: 15. CDR1 and CDR2 from the germline V gene are MDHEN and SYDVKM. The length of the CDR3 is 17 residues.

The CDR3 DNA sequence: TGTGCCAGCAGCTTCTTGGCGGCCACTAGGGGCGACTACTACGAGCAGTACTTC. Amino acid sequence: CASSFLAATRGDYYEQYF. The chain uses TRBV7-9 and TRBJ2-7; D may match TRBD1 or TRBD2 (5 bases each). The V gene's germline CDR1 is SEHNR and CDR2 FQNEAQ (reference sequence). Trimming cost V 3 bases and J 3 bases, with 24 bases left between them. This CDR3 spans 18 amino acids.

This sequence joins TRBV9 and TRBJ1-1, with unresolved D. The V gene lost 2 bases and the J gene lost 2 bases, with 7 bases spanning the gap. Per the germline V gene, CDR1 is SGDLS and CDR2 is YYNGEE. The CDR3 is made up of 13 amino acids. The CDR3 here is CASSVSGNTEAFF. In nucleotides, the CDR3 is TGTGCCAGCAGCGTTAGCGGAAACACTGAAGCTTTCTTT. The whole variable domain, remainder taken from reference TRBV9 and TRBJ1-1, is DSGVTQTPKHLITATGQRVTLRCSPRSGDLSVYWYQQSLDQGLQFLIQYYNGEERAKGNILERFSAQQFPDLHSELNLSSLELGDSALYFCASSVSGNTEAFFGQGTRLTVV.

This clonotype was picked up many times. The V and J genes are TRBV20-1 and TRBJ2-5; tentative D call: TRBD1 (5 bases). Germline V gives CDR1 DFQATT, CDR2 SNEGSKA (reference sequence). V lost 6 bases to trimming and J lost 6 bases, with 11 bases between them. This CDR3 comprises 11 residues. Here the CDR3 reads CSARVGQTQYF. The CDR3, as DNA: TGCAGTGCCAGGGTGGGGCAGACCCAGTACTTC.

This clonotype was detected many times. The genes are TRBV10-3 and TRBJ2-1; TRBD1 matches 9 bases. The CDR3 is 13 residues long. Germline CDR1 ENHRY, CDR2 SYGVKD. After removal of 6 bases from V and 6 bases from J, the junction contained 3 bases not matched to a gene. The CDR3 protein is CAISGTGFNEQFF. CDR3 DNA: TGTGCCATCAGCGGGACAGGGTTCAATGAGCAGTTCTTC.

Comments on this clonotype: The junction shows a germline mismatch at one end, possibly a read error. The rearrangement joins TRBV3-1 to TRBJ2-7, with D possibly TRBD2 on 5 matching bases. This CDR3 comprises 11 residues. Germline V gene lookup returns CDR1 LGHDT and CDR2 YNNKEL (reference sequence). CDR3 nucleotide sequence: TGTGCCAGCAGTCTTGACTACGAGGAGTACTTC. This gives the protein CASSLDYEEYF.

This clonotype showed up many times. V gene TRBV27 combines with J gene TRBJ2-1, with D tentatively TRBD2 (6 bases). V lost 5 bases and J 13 bases, leaving 18 bases between the germline ends. The CDR3 has 13 amino acids. Looked up from germline, CDR1 is MNHEY and CDR2 is SMNVEV (reference sequence). CDR3 coding DNA: TGTGCCAGCAGTCCACGGGACTCCCTCTCCCAGTTCTTC. Amino acids: CASSPRDSLSQFF.

The J gene is TRBJ2-3, the V gene TRBV18; no firm D call. Germline values: CDR1 KGHSH, CDR2 LQKENI. V gave up 3 bases and J gave up 5 bases, with 12 bases separating them. This CDR3 is 14 amino acids long. The CDR3 nucleotides read TGTGCCAGCTCACCCCGCCTAGATGGAGATACGCAGTATTTT. Amino acid sequence: CASSPRLDGDTQYF.

The V and J genes are TRBV7-9 and TRBJ2-3; the D gene could be TRBD1 or TRBD2 (5 bases each). Trimming removed 5 bases at V and 6 bases at J, with 9 bases between. CDR1 SEHNR and CDR2 FQNEAQ come from the germline V gene (reference sequence). The CDR3 consists of 12 residues. The CDR3 is CASSGTYDTQYF. CDR3 sequence (DNA): TGTGCCAGCAGCGGGACCTATGATACGCAGTATTTT.

This clonotype came up a few times. The genes are TRBV4-1 and TRBJ2-3; TRBD2 matches 8 bases. With V trimmed by 2 bases and J by 7 bases, 8 bases remained unmatched. From germline, CDR1 is MGHRA and CDR2 YSYEKL. The CDR3 has 15 amino acids. The DNA for the CDR3 is TGCGCCAGCAGCCAACCACGGGAGGGGCTACATACGCAGTATTTT. Translating gives CASSQPREGLHTQYF.

This clonotype appeared many times. The chain joins TRBV13 to TRBJ2-1, with 7 bases identical to TRBD2. The CDR3 consists of 15 residues. From germline, CDR1 is PRHDT and CDR2 FYEKMQ (reference sequence). The V and J ends lost 3 bases and 0 bases, in that order; junction bases with no gene match: 2. In DNA form, the CDR3 reads TGTGCCAGCAGCTTGGCGGGAGCCTCCTACAATGAGCAGTTCTTC. Translated: CASSLAGASYNEQFF.

This clonotype was detected a few times. V is TRBV4-3 and J is TRBJ2-7; D tentatively fits TRBD1 or TRBD2 (5 bases each). Germline assignment: CDR1 LGHNA and CDR2 YSLEER. This CDR3 is 18 amino acids long. V dropped 5 bases and J dropped 0 bases, with 23 bases sitting between them. CDR3 residues: CASSSYSSPGDGSYEQYF. Written as DNA, the CDR3 is TGCGCCAGCAGCTCCTATAGCTCCCCTGGGGACGGCTCCTACGAGCAGTACTTC.

This clonotype was detected ten times or more. The gene calls are TRBV12-3 or TRBV12-4 and TRBJ2-7, with a weak D call TRBD1 (5 bases). The CDR3 sequence is 14 residues long. V gave up 7 bases and J gave up 4 bases, with 17 bases separating them. CDR3 protein: CASTSPVQGYEQYF. CDR3 in DNA: TGTGCCAGCACCTCCCCGGTCCAGGGATACGAGCAGTACTTC.